Below are 16 T cell receptor beta chains sequenced from a single sample in a study of blood T cell repertoires in COVID-19. TCRdb's table, derived via immunoSEQ multiplex PCR, lists solely in-frame clones and lacks some. The data contain some 60,000 clones, approximately 92% of them singletons. Sample: peripheral blood. These receptors came from a human donor in a cohort sampled during active COVID-19.

This clone was counted once. This same CDR3 is encoded by further DNA sequences in the sample. The chain recombines TRBV19 with TRBJ1-1; 11 nucleotides match TRBD1. Germline lookup yields CDR1 LNHDA and CDR2 SQIVND (reference sequence). After removal of 9 bases from V and 7 bases from J, the junction contained 10 bases not matched to a gene. The CDR3 length is 14 residues. CDR3 protein: CASRLPGQGGEAFF. The CDR3 DNA sequence: TGTGCCAGCCGGCTCCCGGGACAGGGGGGTGAAGCTTTCTTT.

The gene calls are TRBV30 and TRBJ2-2; D is uncertain. The CDR3 runs 13 residues. Per germline, CDR1 GTSNPN and CDR2 SVGIG (reference sequence). V lost 8 bases, J lost 1 base, and 11 bases lay in between. The CDR3 DNA follows: TGTGCCCACGTACTGCTGAACACCGGGGAGCTGTTTTTT. Amino acid sequence: CAHVLLNTGELFF.

V is TRBV19 and J is TRBJ1-5, with D unresolved. CDR3 length: 15 residues. Between the trimmed V and J ends, which lost 1 base and 4 bases, there was a span of 11 bases. Germline CDR1 LNHDA, CDR2 SQIVND (reference sequence). The CDR3 DNA reads as TGTGCCAGTAGTATAGGGTGGAGGGTAAATCAGCCCCAGCATTTT. Translated: CASSIGWRVNQPQHF. Drawing the rest from reference TRBV19 and TRBJ1-5, the complete variable domain is DGGITQSPKYLFRKEGQNVTLSCEQNLNHDAMYWYRQDPGQGLRLIYYSQIVNDFQKGDIAEGYSVSREKKESFPLTVTSAQKNPTAFYLCASSIGWRVNQPQHFGDGTRLSIL.

The V call is TRBV6-6, the J call TRBJ1-6; a possible D gene is TRBD1 (6 bases). Trimming removed 5 bases at V and 6 bases at J, with 20 bases between. Germline loops: CDR1 MNHNY, CDR2 SVGAGI (reference sequence). There are 17 residues in the CDR3. CDR3 DNA: TGTGCCAGCAGTCCCGGATCTGGACAGACATTTAATTCACCCCTCCACTTT. Translating gives CASSPGSGQTFNSPLHF.

This rearrangement joins TRBV7-9 to TRBJ2-3; D might be TRBD2 (6 bases). CDR1 and CDR2 (germline): SEHNR, FQNEAQ (reference sequence). The CDR3 loop spans 15 amino acids. Trimming removed 6 bases from V and 0 bases from J, with 13 bases in between. CDR3 protein: CASSSQLASTDTQYF. The CDR3, as DNA: TGTGCCAGCAGTTCCCAGCTAGCGAGCACAGATACGCAGTATTTT.

The genes are TRBV11-2 and TRBJ2-2; D ambiguous. Trimming took off 3 bases at V and 3 bases at J, with 5 bases between the two ends. The CDR3 is 13 amino acids. Germline assignment: CDR1 SGHAT and CDR2 FQNNGV. This chain's CDR3 is CASSFIDTGELFF. As DNA, the CDR3 is TGTGCCAGCAGCTTTATAGACACCGGGGAGCTGTTTTTT.

The chain employs TRBV7-9 and TRBJ2-5; possible D gene TRBD2, 6 bases. This CDR3 spans 15 amino acids. Trimming left V 0 bases short and J 1 base short, with 9 bases between. Per germline, CDR1 SEHNR and CDR2 FQNEAQ (reference sequence). CDR3 loop: CASSLAGGGQETQYF. The CDR3 nucleotides read TGTGCCAGCAGCTTAGCGGGGGGAGGCCAAGAGACCCAGTACTTC. Supplemented by reference TRBV7-9 and TRBJ2-5, the full variable domain reads DTGVSQNPRHKITKRGQNVTFRCDPISEHNRLYWYRQTLGQGPEFLTYFQNEAQLEKSRLLSDRFSAERPKGSFSTLEIQRTEQGDSAMYLCASSLAGGGQETQYFGPGTRLLVL.

The CDR3 loop reads CASSLVGLAGAYNEQFF. In nucleotides, the CDR3 is TGTGCCAGCAGTTTGGTCGGTTTAGCGGGAGCCTACAATGAGCAGTTCTTC. This chain connects TRBV28 to TRBJ2-1, with TRBD2 identical over 9 bases. V lost 3 bases, J lost 2 bases, and 8 bases stayed unmatched. Germline-derived CDR1 and CDR2 are MDHEN and SYDVKM. This CDR3 spans 17 amino acids.

The CDR3 region has the DNA TGTGCCAGCAGCGTAGTAGGGGGCGTGTGGGAGACCCAGTACTTC. It translates to CASSVVGGVWETQYF. This chain links TRBV9 with TRBJ2-5, with 7 bases aligning to TRBD1. The CDR3 spans 15 residues. Germline values: CDR1 SGDLS, CDR2 YYNGEE. The J segment lost 5 bases and the V segment lost 0 bases, leaving 7 bases of the junction unmatched.

The chain has TRBV6-1 and TRBJ2-3, with TRBD2 identical over 10 bases. The CDR3 length is 18 residues. V gave up 2 bases and J gave up 1 base; unmatched junction bases: 9. Germline-derived CDR1 and CDR2 are MNHNS and SASEGT. CDR3 protein: CASSETERGGRGTDTQYF. The CDR3 DNA reads as TGTGCCAGCAGTGAAACTGAGCGGGGGGGCCGAGGCACAGATACGCAGTATTTT.

The V call is TRBV6-2 or TRBV6-3, the J call TRBJ1-1; TRBD1 agrees at 7 bases. The V gene's germline CDR1 is MNHEY and CDR2 SVGEGT. The CDR3 consists of 13 residues. J lost 5 bases, V lost 6 bases, and 6 bases had no gene match. The CDR3 DNA sequence: TGTGCCAGCAGGCCTACAGGGGCGACTGAAGCTTTCTTT. This translates into CASRPTGATEAFF.

This chain joins TRBV5-1 and TRBJ2-5, with TRBD1 matching 9 bases. The CDR3 consists of 13 residues. Trimming removed 7 bases from V and 2 bases from J; junction bases left unmatched: 3. Germline values: CDR1 SGHRS, CDR2 YFSETQ. This CDR3 reads CASWDRDQETQYF. CDR3 sequence (DNA): TGCGCCAGCTGGGACAGGGATCAAGAGACCCAGTACTTC.

The chain has TRBV7-3 and TRBJ2-7; D not resolved. Trimming took off 0 bases at V and 11 bases at J, with 14 bases between the two ends. This CDR3 region has 13 residues. Germline CDR1 and CDR2: SGHTA and FQGTGA. CDR3 loop: CASSLTSGEVEYF. The CDR3 DNA reads TGTGCCAGCAGCTTAACCTCAGGCGAAGTCGAGTACTTC.

The chain recombines TRBV25-1 with TRBJ1-2; no firm D call. V lost 7 bases and J lost 2, with 14 bases in between. The CDR3 runs 14 residues. CDR1 is MGHDK and CDR2 is SYGVNS in the germline V gene. The CDR3 loop is CASNQPGSNYGYTF. The CDR3 bases are TGTGCCAGCAATCAGCCCGGGTCGAACTATGGCTACACCTTC.

The chain uses TRBV11-3 and TRBJ2-2, with 7 nucleotides matching TRBD1. After removal of 1 base from V and 1 base from J, the junction contained 3 bases not matched to a gene. CDR3 length: 16 amino acids. CDR1 and CDR2 (germline): SGHNT, YENEEA. The CDR3 sequence: CASSLGGGMNTGELFF. CDR3 bases: TGTGCCAGCAGCTTAGGAGGGGGCATGAACACCGGGGAGCTGTTTTTT.

This clone occurred once. The chain recombines TRBV27 with TRBJ2-2; a possible D gene is TRBD2 (5 bases). The CDR3 loop spans 16 amino acids. Trimming left V 5 bases short and J 2 bases short, with 15 bases between. The germline gives CDR1 MNHEY, CDR2 SMNVEV (reference sequence). CDR3 sequence (DNA): TGTGCCAGCAGTCCCGGTCCAGGAGGCAACACCGGGGAGCTGTTTTTT. Residues: CASSPGPGGNTGELFF.